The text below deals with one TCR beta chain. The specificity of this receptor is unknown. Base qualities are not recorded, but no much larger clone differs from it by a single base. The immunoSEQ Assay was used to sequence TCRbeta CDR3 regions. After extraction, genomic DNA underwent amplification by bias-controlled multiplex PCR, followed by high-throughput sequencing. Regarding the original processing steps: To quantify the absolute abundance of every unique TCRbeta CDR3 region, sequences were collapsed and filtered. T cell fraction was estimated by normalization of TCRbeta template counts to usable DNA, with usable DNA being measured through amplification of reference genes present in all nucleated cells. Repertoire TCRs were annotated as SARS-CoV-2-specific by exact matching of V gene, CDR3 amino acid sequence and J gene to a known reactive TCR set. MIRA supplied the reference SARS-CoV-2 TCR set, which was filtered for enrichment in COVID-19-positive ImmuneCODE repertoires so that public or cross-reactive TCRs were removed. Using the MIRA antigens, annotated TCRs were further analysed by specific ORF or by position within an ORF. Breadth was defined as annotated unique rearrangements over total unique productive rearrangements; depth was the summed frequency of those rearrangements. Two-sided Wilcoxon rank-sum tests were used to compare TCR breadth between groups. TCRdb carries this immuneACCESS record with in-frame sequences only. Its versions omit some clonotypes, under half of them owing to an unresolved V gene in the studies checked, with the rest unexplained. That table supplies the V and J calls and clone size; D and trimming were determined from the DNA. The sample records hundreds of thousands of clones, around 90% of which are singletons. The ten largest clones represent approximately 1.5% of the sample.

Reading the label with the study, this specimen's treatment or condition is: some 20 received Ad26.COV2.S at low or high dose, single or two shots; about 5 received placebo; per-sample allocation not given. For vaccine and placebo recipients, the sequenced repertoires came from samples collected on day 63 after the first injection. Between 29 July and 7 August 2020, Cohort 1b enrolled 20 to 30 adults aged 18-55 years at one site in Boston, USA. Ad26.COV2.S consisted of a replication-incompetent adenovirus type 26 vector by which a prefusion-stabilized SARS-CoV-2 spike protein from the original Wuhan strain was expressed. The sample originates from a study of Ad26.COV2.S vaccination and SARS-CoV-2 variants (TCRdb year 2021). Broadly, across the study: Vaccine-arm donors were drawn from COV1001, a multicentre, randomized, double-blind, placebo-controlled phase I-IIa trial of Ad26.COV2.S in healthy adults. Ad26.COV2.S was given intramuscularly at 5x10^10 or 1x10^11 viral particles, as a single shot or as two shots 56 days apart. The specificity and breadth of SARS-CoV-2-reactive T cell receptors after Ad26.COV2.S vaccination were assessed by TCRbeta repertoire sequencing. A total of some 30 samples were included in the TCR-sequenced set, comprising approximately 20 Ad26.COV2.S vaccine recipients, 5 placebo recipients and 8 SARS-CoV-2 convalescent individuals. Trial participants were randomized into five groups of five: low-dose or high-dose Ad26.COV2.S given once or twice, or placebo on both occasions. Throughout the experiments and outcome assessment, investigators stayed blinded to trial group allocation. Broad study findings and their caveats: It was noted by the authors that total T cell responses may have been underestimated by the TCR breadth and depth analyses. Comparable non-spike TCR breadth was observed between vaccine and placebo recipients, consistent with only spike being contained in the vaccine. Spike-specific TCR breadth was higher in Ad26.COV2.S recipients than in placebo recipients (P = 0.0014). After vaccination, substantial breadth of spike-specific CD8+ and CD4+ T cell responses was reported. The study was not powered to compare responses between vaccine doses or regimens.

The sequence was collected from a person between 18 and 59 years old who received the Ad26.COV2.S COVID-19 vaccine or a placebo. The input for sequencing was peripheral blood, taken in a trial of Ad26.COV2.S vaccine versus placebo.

CDR3 loop: CASSFRASYVQETQYF. The nucleotide sequence is TGTGCCAGCAGTTTTCGGGCTAGCTATGTACAAGAGACCCAGTACTTC. The chain is made from TRBV27 and TRBJ2-5; 5 matching bases give a weak D call of TRBD2. The CDR3, from cysteine to phenylalanine, totals 16 residues. The kept DNA is CDR3 alone, 48 bases in frame from the first base. Trimming takes 3 bases from V and 2 bases from J, and the germline ends sit 16 bases apart. Looking up the germline V gene (reference sequence) yields CDR1 MNHEY and CDR2 SMNVEV.